The 7 T cell receptor beta chains reported below all come from one sample, sequenced in a study of blood T cell repertoires in COVID-19 (dated by TCRdb to about 2020). Receptor libraries were prepared by the immunoSEQ multiplex PCR assay. This is the immuneACCESS table as TCRdb keeps it, with only in-frame sequences that have V and J called. A part of the clones is gone; compared with another copy, unresolved V genes explain less than half, and the rest is unexplained. For this sample there are hundreds of thousands of clones; less than 90% appear just once. About a sixth of the sample is taken by the ten largest. The specimen sequenced was peripheral blood. The receptors shown here come from a woman aged 80 or over with active or convalescent COVID-19.

The V call is TRBV4-3, the J call TRBJ2-3; D ambiguous. The CDR3 runs 16 residues. Germline V lookup: CDR1 LGHNA, CDR2 YSLEER. V was shortened by 0 bases and J by 4 bases, with 14 bases between the two germline ends. CDR3 nucleotides: TGCGCCAGCAGCCAAGATATTCTCGTCGGTCCAGATACGCAGTATTTT. It is translated as CASSQDILVGPDTQYF.

This chain connects TRBV6-2 or TRBV6-3 to TRBJ2-7, with a tentative D call TRBD1 (6 bases). The germline V gene encodes CDR1 MNHEY and CDR2 SVGEGT. The V gene lost 6 bases and the J gene lost 3 bases, with 12 bases spanning the gap. The CDR3 has 13 amino acids. The CDR3 bases are TGTGCCAGCAGCCGGCCGGGACACTACGAGCAGTACTTC. Its protein product is CASSRPGHYEQYF.

The count of this clone is one. The V and J genes are TRBV27 and TRBJ1-3, with D uncertain. V lost 5 bases to trimming and J lost 0 bases, with 5 bases between them. The CDR3 totals 13 residues. The germline CDR1 and CDR2 sequences are MNHEY and SMNVEV (reference sequence). The CDR3 DNA reads TGTGCCAGCAGTCCCAACTCTGGAAACACCATATATTTT. Translation gives CASSPNSGNTIYF.

The chain joins TRBV27 to TRBJ1-6; TRBD1 matches 10 bases. Per the germline V gene, CDR1 is MNHEY and CDR2 is SMNVEV (reference sequence). V lost 6 bases, J lost 7 bases, and 6 bases stayed unmatched. The CDR3 is 15 residues long. CDR3 nucleotide sequence: TGTGCCAGCAGCGTGACAGGGGGCGGCAATTCACCCCTCCACTTT. It yields the protein CASSVTGGGNSPLHF.

V usage is TRBV20-1 and J usage is TRBJ2-5; possible D gene TRBD1, 6 bases. The CDR3 runs 15 residues. V was pared by 3 bases and J by 1 base, with 15 bases between. Germline V lookup: CDR1 DFQATT, CDR2 SNEGSKA (reference sequence). The CDR3 DNA reads as TGCAGTGCTAGTGAAATGACAGGATTCCAAGAGACCCAGTACTTC. Protein: CSASEMTGFQETQYF.

The rearrangement joins TRBV6-6 to TRBJ1-1, with 7 bases identical to TRBD1. Germline lookup yields CDR1 MNHNY and CDR2 SVGAGI (reference sequence). The junction had 9 bases not matched to a gene; V was cut back by 4 bases and J by 10 bases. The CDR3 is 13 residues long. CDR3 region: CASSSRRTGLAFF. The CDR3 nucleotides read TGTGCCAGCAGTTCCCGACGGACAGGCCTAGCTTTCTTT.

The rearrangement links TRBV18 to TRBJ1-3, with 8 bases matching TRBD1. CDR3 size: 16 residues. The germline V gene encodes CDR1 KGHSH and CDR2 LQKENI. V lost 6 bases to trimming and J lost 1 base; unmatched junction nucleotides: 8. The chain's CDR3 is CASSQTGERSGNTIYF. The CDR3 DNA follows: TGTGCCAGCTCTCAGACAGGGGAGAGATCTGGAAACACCATATATTTT.